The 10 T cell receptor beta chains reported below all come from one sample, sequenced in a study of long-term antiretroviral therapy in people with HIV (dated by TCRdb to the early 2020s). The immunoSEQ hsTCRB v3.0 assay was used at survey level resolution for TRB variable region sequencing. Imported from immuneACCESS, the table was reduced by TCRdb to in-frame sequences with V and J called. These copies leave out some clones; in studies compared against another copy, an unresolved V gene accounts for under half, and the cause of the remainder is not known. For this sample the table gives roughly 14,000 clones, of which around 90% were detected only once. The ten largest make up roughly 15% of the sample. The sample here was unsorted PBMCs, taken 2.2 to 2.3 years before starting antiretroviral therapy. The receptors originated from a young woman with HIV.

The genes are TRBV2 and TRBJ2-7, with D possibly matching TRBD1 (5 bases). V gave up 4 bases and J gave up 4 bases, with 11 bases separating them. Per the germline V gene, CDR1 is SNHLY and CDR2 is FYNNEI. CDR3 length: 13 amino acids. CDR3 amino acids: CASSVGHLYEQYF. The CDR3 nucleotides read TGTGCCAGCAGTGTTGGACACCTATACGAGCAGTACTTC. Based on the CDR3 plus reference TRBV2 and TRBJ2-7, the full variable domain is EPEVTQTPSHQVTQMGQEVILRCVPISNHLYFYWYRQILGQKVEFLVSFYNNEISEKSEIFDDQFSVERPDGSNFTLKIRSTKLEDSAMYFCASSVGHLYEQYFGPGTRLTVT.

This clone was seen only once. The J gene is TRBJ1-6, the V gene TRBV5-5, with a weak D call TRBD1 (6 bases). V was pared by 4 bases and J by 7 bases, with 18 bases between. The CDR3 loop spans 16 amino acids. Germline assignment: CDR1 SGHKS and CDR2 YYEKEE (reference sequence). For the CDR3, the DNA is TGTGCCAGCAGCCCCGAACCCCCAGGGGTCAATTCACCCCTCCACTTT. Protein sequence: CASSPEPPGVNSPLHF.

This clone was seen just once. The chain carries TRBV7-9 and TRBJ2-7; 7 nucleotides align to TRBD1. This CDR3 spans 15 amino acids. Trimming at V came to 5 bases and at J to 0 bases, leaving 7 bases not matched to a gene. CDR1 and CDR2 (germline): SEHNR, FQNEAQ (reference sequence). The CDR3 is CASSPGQLRSYEQYF. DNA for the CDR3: TGTGCCAGCAGCCCGGGACAGCTCCGCTCCTACGAGCAGTACTTC.

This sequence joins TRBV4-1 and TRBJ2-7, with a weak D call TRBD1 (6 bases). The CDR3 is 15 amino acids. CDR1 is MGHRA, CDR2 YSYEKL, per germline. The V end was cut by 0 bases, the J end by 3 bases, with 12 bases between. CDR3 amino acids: CASSQDLTGNYEQYF. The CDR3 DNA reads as TGCGCCAGCAGCCAAGACCTAACAGGGAACTACGAGCAGTACTTC.

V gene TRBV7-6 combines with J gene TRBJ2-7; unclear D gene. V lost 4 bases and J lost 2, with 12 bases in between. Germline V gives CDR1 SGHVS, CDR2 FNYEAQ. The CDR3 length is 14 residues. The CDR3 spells CASSSRALTYEQYF. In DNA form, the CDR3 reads TGTGCCAGCAGCTCCCGGGCCCTGACCTACGAGCAGTACTTC.

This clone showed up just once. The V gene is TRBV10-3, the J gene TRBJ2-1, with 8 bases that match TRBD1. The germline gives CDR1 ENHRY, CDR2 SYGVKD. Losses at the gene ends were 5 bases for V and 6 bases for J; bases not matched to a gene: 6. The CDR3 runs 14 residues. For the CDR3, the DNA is TGTGCCATCAGTCCAGGGGGCTCGGTCAATGAGCAGTTCTTC. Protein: CAISPGGSVNEQFF.

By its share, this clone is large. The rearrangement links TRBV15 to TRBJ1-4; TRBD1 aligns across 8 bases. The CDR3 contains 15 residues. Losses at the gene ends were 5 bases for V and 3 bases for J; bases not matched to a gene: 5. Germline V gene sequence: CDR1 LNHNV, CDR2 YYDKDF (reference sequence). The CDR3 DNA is TGTGCCACCAGCCTGCAGGGGGCCCCTAATGAAAAACTGTTTTTT. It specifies CATSLQGAPNEKLFF.

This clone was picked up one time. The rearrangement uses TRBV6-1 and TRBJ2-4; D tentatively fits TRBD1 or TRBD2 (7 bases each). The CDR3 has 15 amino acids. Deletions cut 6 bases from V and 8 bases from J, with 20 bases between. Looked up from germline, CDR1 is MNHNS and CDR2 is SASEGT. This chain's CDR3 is CASRRDSEGGDIQYF. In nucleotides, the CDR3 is TGTGCCAGCAGGAGGGACAGCGAAGGGGGGGACATTCAGTACTTC.

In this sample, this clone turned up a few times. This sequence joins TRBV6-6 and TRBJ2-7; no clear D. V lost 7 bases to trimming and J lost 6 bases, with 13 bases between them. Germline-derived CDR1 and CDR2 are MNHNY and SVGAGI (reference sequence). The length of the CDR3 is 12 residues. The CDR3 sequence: CASKVGGLEQYF. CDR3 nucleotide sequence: TGTGCCAGCAAGGTCGGTGGGCTCGAGCAGTACTTC.

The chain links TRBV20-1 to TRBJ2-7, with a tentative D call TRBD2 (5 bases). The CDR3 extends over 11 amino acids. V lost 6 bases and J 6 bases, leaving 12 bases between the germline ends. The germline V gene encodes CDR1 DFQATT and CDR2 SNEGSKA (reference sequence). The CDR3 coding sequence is TGCAGTGCAAAACGGGGAACCGAGCAGTACTTC. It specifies CSAKRGTEQYF.